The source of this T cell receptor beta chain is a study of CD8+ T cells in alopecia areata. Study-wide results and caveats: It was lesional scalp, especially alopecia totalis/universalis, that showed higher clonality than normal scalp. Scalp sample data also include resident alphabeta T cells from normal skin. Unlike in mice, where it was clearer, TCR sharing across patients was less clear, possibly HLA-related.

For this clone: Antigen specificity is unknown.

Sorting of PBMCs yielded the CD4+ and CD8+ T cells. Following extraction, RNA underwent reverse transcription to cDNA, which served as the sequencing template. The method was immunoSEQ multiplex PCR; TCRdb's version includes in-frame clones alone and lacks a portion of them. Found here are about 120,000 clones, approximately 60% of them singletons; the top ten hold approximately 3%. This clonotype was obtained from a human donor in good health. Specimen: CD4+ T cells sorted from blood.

The CDR3 here is CSVAPGVGNTIYF. Written as DNA, the CDR3 is TGCAGCGTGGCCCCAGGGGTTGGAAACACCATATATTTT. The chain has TRBV29-1 and TRBJ1-3; perhaps TRBD1 as D (6 bases). Trimming left V 6 bases short and J 3 bases short, with 12 bases between. The CDR3 is 13 amino acids. CDR1 is SQVTM and CDR2 is ANQGSEA in the germline V gene.